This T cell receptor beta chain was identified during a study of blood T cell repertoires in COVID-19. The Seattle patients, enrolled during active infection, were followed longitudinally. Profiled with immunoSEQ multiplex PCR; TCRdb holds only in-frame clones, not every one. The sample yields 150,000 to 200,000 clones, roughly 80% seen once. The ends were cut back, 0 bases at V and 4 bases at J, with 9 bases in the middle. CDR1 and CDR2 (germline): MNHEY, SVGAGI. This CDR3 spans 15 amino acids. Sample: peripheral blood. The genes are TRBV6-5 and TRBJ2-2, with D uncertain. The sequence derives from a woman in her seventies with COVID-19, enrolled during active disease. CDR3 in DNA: TGTGCCAGCAGTTACTCGGGCAGCTCCACCGGGGAGCTGTTTTTT. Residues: CASSYSGSSTGELFF.